The source of this TCR beta chain is a study of OX40 agonist ivuxolimab in advanced cancers. This CDR3 is built from 12 residues. Looked up from germline, CDR1 is SGDLS and CDR2 is YYNGEE. V was pared by 3 bases and J by 5 bases, with 8 bases between. The protocol was immunoSEQ multiplex PCR, while the TCRdb copy is restricted to in-frame clones and leaves out a portion. The sample contains about 73,000 clones, roughly 80% of which appear only once. Specimen: CD4+ or CD8+ T cells sorted from blood, collected in a trial of the OX40 agonist ivuxolimab. The receptor comes from an adult with an advanced solid tumor such as melanoma, head and neck, liver or kidney cancer. The V and J genes are TRBV9 and TRBJ1-1, with unresolved D. The CDR3 is CASSGDRTEAFF. CDR3 nucleotide sequence: TGTGCCAGCAGCGGTGATAGGACTGAAGCTTTCTTT.